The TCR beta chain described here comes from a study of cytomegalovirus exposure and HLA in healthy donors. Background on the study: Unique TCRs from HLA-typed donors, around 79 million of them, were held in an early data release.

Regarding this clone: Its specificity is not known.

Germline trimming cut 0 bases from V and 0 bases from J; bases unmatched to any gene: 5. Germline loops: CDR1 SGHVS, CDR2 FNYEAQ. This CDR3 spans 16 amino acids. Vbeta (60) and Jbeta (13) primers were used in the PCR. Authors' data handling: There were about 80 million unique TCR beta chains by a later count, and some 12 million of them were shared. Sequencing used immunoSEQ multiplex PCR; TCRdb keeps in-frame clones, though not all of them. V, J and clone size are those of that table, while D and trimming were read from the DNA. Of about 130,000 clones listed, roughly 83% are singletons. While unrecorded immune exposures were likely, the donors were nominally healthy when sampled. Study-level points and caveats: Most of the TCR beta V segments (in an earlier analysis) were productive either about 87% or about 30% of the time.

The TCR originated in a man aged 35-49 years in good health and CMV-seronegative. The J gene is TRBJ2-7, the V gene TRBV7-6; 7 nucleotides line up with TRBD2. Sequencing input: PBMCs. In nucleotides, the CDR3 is TGTGCCAGCAGCTTAGCGGGGGTAGCGGGCTCCTACGAGCAGTACTTC. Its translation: CASSLAGVAGSYEQYF.